The present T cell receptor beta chain was sequenced within a study of CD8 T cells in Susac syndrome. Random hexamers were used to reverse transcribe an amount of about 0.45 to 1 ug RNA. Each CDR3 protein gets one entry after TCRdb re-called the immunoSEQ multiplex PCR reads with MiXCR. This table holds more than 70,000 distinct CDR3 sequences, 94% found once. TEMRA cells were FACS-enriched, with CD8+ and CD4+ T cells isolated negatively. CDR3 length equals 14 residues. V lost 0 bases and J 5 bases, leaving 8 bases between the germline ends. Germline CDR1 and CDR2: SNHLY and FYNNEI. V and J are TRBV2 and TRBJ1-5; possible D gene TRBD1, 6 bases. This clonotype originated in a human donor with Susac syndrome. The sample consisted of CD8+ T cells from PBMCs. This CDR3 is CASSEARGDQPQHF. In DNA form, the CDR3 reads TGTGCCAGCAGTGAAGCCAGGGGTGATCAGCCCCAGCATTTT.